The 21 T cell receptor beta chains below come from one sample, sequenced in a study of blood T cell repertoires in COVID-19. Produced via immunoSEQ multiplex PCR; TCRdb's table is partial and in-frame only. Of about 350,000 clones listed, roughly 86% were seen once; the top ten hold 0.85% to 1.3%. The sequenced material came from PBMCs or T cells enriched from blood (not recorded which). The receptors stem from a woman aged 25 to 39 who had been exposed to COVID-19.

The chain employs TRBV7-6 and TRBJ2-1; 8 nucleotides match TRBD2. Germline CDR1 reads SGHVS; CDR2 reads FNYEAQ. J gave up 4 bases and V 5 bases, and 10 bases lay outside the gene matches. The CDR3 covers 16 residues. In DNA, the CDR3 is TGTGCCAGCAGCCGAAGGCCGGGACTAGTTTACAATGAGCAGTTCTTC. It encodes CASSRRPGLVYNEQFF.

V is TRBV30 and J is TRBJ1-1; no clear D. Germline assignment: CDR1 GTSNPN and CDR2 SVGIG (reference sequence). The CDR3 consists of 14 residues. Trimming took off 1 base at V and 1 base at J, with 10 bases between the two ends. The CDR3 protein is CAWSAGYGNTEAFF. The CDR3 nucleotides read TGTGCCTGGAGTGCCGGGTATGGGAACACTGAAGCTTTCTTT.

The chain carries TRBV6-5 and TRBJ2-3; 7 nucleotides agree with TRBD1. V lost 3 bases and J lost 4; bases outside the gene matches: 7. CDR3 length: 15 residues. Germline V gives CDR1 MNHEY, CDR2 SVGAGI. The CDR3 DNA reads TGTGCCAGCAGTTATCAGGGGGTGGTCGCAGATACGCAGTATTTT. This gives the protein CASSYQGVVADTQYF.

The chain carries TRBV5-1 and TRBJ2-7, with 9 bases matching TRBD2. Trimming took 5 bases from V and 0 from J; bases not matched to a gene: 3. Germline V gene sequence: CDR1 SGHRS, CDR2 YFSETQ. The CDR3 is 14 amino acids. The CDR3 reads CASREREVSYEQYF. DNA for the CDR3: TGCGCCAGCAGAGAGCGGGAGGTCTCCTACGAGCAGTACTTC.

The chain employs TRBV15 and TRBJ2-7; weak D call: TRBD2 (6 bases). This CDR3 has 14 amino acids. Germline V gene sequence: CDR1 LNHNV, CDR2 YYDKDF (reference sequence). Trimming cost V 1 base and J 5 bases, with 12 bases left between them. The CDR3 DNA sequence: TGTGCCACCAGCAGAGGGGTGGGAGGAAACGAGCAGTACTTC. Translation: CATSRGVGGNEQYF.

The genes are TRBV28 and TRBJ2-7; 7 bases are shared with TRBD1. This CDR3 has 14 amino acids. Trimming took 6 bases from V and 6 from J; bases not matched to a gene: 11. The germline V gene encodes CDR1 MDHEN and CDR2 SYDVKM. Here the CDR3 DNA reads TGTGCCAGCAGACCGACAGGGCCGCCGGGCGAGCAGTACTTC. It specifies CASRPTGPPGEQYF.

The chain combines TRBV28 with TRBJ1-1; TRBD1 aligns across 7 bases. V lost 6 bases and J lost 4; bases outside the gene matches: 8. Germline lookup yields CDR1 MDHEN and CDR2 SYDVKM. The CDR3 contains 14 residues. The CDR3 region has the DNA TGTGCCAGCAGCCGACAGGGAGGCGGCACTGAAGCTTTCTTT. It codes for CASSRQGGGTEAFF.

The V call is TRBV9, the J call TRBJ2-7; 8 nucleotides line up with TRBD2. Germline CDR1 and CDR2: SGDLS and YYNGEE. This CDR3 has 14 amino acids. J lost 0 bases, V lost 2 bases, and 1 base had no gene match. The CDR3 nucleotides are TGTGCCAGCAGCGTTAGCGGGAACTCCTACGAGCAGTACTTC. This translates into CASSVSGNSYEQYF. Combining the CDR3 with reference TRBV9 and TRBJ2-7 gives the whole variable domain DSGVTQTPKHLITATGQRVTLRCSPRSGDLSVYWYQQSLDQGLQFLIQYYNGEERAKGNILERFSAQQFPDLHSELNLSSLELGDSALYFCASSVSGNSYEQYFGPGTRLTVT.

This clone was recorded only once. The rearrangement joins TRBV7-8 to TRBJ2-1; 7 nucleotides align to TRBD2. J gave up 4 bases and V 5 bases, and 8 bases lay outside the gene matches. This CDR3 has 15 residues. Germline V gives CDR1 SGHVS, CDR2 FQNEAQ. CDR3 region: CASSVTSAWYNEQFF. The CDR3 DNA is TGTGCCAGCAGCGTCACTAGCGCGTGGTACAATGAGCAGTTCTTC.

The rearrangement uses TRBV6-1 and TRBJ1-3; 7 nucleotides line up with TRBD1. There are 17 residues in the CDR3. V dropped 6 bases and J dropped 0; count of bases not matched to a gene: 11. Germline loops: CDR1 MNHNS, CDR2 SASEGT. CDR3: CASRERQGYSSGNTIYF. The DNA of the CDR3 is TGTGCCAGCAGGGAAAGACAGGGCTACAGCTCTGGAAACACCATATATTTT.

The CDR3 DNA sequence: TGTGCCAGCAGCTTTGCCCAGAGGCCGAACACCATATATTTT. Its translation: CASSFAQRPNTIYF. V is TRBV5-5 and J is TRBJ1-3; D unclear. V lost 2 bases and J 7 bases, leaving 13 bases between the germline ends. The CDR3 runs 14 residues. Germline V lookup: CDR1 SGHKS, CDR2 YYEKEE (reference sequence).

The chain carries TRBV28 and TRBJ2-7, with TRBD2 matching over 8 bases. This CDR3 is built from 15 residues. Trimming took 8 bases from V and 3 from J; bases not matched to a gene: 12. Germline loops: CDR1 MDHEN, CDR2 SYDVKM. CDR3 amino acids: CASGEAGGKNYEQYF. The CDR3 nucleotides read TGTGCCAGCGGGGAGGCGGGGGGAAAAAACTACGAGCAGTACTTC.

CDR3 residues: CASSRARGLSEQFF. CDR3 in DNA: TGTGCCAGCAGTCGGGCCAGGGGGCTTTCTGAGCAGTTCTTC. The chain couples TRBV27 to TRBJ2-1; 8 positions match TRBD1. The CDR3 runs 14 residues. Losses at the gene ends were 5 bases for V and 9 bases for J; bases not matched to a gene: 9. Germline V gives CDR1 MNHEY, CDR2 SMNVEV (reference sequence).

The rearrangement links TRBV11-2 to TRBJ2-2; 7 bases match TRBD2. The CDR3 has 15 residues. Per germline, CDR1 SGHAT and CDR2 FQNNGV. J gave up 5 bases and V 3 bases, and 6 bases lay outside the gene matches. The CDR3: CASSLNAGVTGELFF. The DNA for the CDR3 is TGTGCCAGCAGCTTGAACGCGGGAGTTACCGGGGAGCTGTTTTTT.

V usage is TRBV28 and J usage is TRBJ1-2, with a possible D match to TRBD1 (5 bases). Trimming left V 3 bases short and J 8 bases short, with 13 bases between. The CDR3 covers 13 residues. Germline V gene lookup returns CDR1 MDHEN and CDR2 SYDVKM. CDR3 amino acids: CASSFGRDEGYTF. In nucleotides, the CDR3 is TGTGCCAGCAGTTTCGGGAGGGACGAAGGCTACACCTTC.

The chain carries TRBV7-9 and TRBJ1-2, with 7 bases matching TRBD1. The CDR3 has 15 residues. J was trimmed by 2 bases and V by 2 bases; bases with no gene match: 5. From germline, CDR1 is SEHNR and CDR2 FQNEAQ (reference sequence). CDR3 DNA: TGTGCCAGCAGCTTATTATGGGGACAGAACTATGGCTACACCTTC. This gives the protein CASSLLWGQNYGYTF.

This chain uses TRBV4-2 with TRBJ2-7; 8 bases map to TRBD2. The V segment lost 1 base and the J segment 5 bases; nucleotides outside the gene matches: 7. CDR1 LGHNA and CDR2 YNFKEQ come from the germline V gene. The CDR3 has 15 residues. The CDR3 protein is CASSQAAGAGDEQYF. The CDR3 region has the DNA TGTGCCAGCAGCCAAGCAGCGGGAGCGGGAGACGAGCAGTACTTC.

J is TRBJ1-5 and V is TRBV19; perhaps TRBD1 as D (6 bases). The CDR3 consists of 15 residues. Germline-derived CDR1 and CDR2 are LNHDA and SQIVND (reference sequence). Trimming removed 6 bases from V and 4 bases from J, with 16 bases in between. The CDR3 bases are TGTGCCAGTAGAAACAGGGAAGGCTGGAATCAGCCCCAGCATTTT. This gives the protein CASRNREGWNQPQHF. The whole variable domain, filled in from reference TRBV19 and TRBJ1-5, reads DGGITQSPKYLFRKEGQNVTLSCEQNLNHDAMYWYRQDPGQGLRLIYYSQIVNDFQKGDIAEGYSVSREKKESFPLTVTSAQKNPTAFYLCASRNREGWNQPQHFGDGTRLSIL.

The chain couples TRBV5-8 to TRBJ1-5; 8 bases match TRBD1. Germline values: CDR1 SGHTS, CDR2 YDEGEE. The ends lost 2 bases at V and 7 bases at J; junction bases unmatched: 2. This CDR3 is built from 13 residues. The CDR3 protein is CASSLQGDQPQHF. CDR3 bases: TGTGCCAGCAGCTTACAGGGGGACCAGCCCCAGCATTTT. The whole variable domain, filled in from reference TRBV5-8 and TRBJ1-5, reads EAGVTQSPTHLIKTRGQQATLRCSPISGHTSVYWYQQALGLGLQFLLWYDEGEERNRGNFPPRFSGRQFPNYSSELNVNALELEDSALYLCASSLQGDQPQHFGDGTRLSIL.

Ten or more counts support this clone. This sequence joins TRBV6-5 and TRBJ1-1, with D unclear. The CDR3 totals 15 residues. Germline CDR1 reads MNHEY; CDR2 reads SVGAGI. The ends were cut back, 10 bases at V and 3 bases at J, with 21 bases in the middle. The DNA for the CDR3 is TGTGCCACCACAAGAGGGTGGGGTAAGGACACTGAAGCTTTCTTT. Translation gives CATTRGWGKDTEAFF.

This rearrangement joins TRBV11-2 to TRBJ1-2; D gene ambiguous. The germline V gene has CDR1 SGHAT and CDR2 FQNNGV. This CDR3 spans 14 amino acids. The V and J ends lost 1 base and 5 bases respectively, with 11 bases between them. For the CDR3, the DNA is TGTGCCAGCAGCTTAGGAGGGATACCGTATGGCTACACCTTC. This translates into CASSLGGIPYGYTF.